These 23 T cell receptor beta chains came from one sample sequenced in a study of T cells in Graves' hyperthyroidism and ophthalmopathy. Amplified TCR beta CDR3 regions derived from RNA transcripts. The study used the HTBI primer set for a first-round RT-PCR of the TCR CDR3. Each CDR3 protein gets one entry after TCRdb re-called the multiplex PCR reads with MiXCR. The sample has 500,000 to 650,000 distinct CDR3 sequences, 13% to 15% seen once. The sample comprised blood. These receptors were taken from a woman aged 45 to 65 with Graves' ophthalmopathy.

In this sample, this clonotype turned up a few times. The chain couples TRBV19 to TRBJ1-1; possible D gene TRBD1, 5 bases. Germline V gene data show CDR1 as LNHDA and CDR2 as SQIVND (reference sequence). The CDR3 sequence is 13 residues long. Trimming pared 5 bases from V and 11 bases from J, leaving 18 bases between. The CDR3 spells CASSLGTPGVAFF. The CDR3 bases are TGTGCCAGTAGTCTCGGGACCCCTGGGGTGGCTTTCTTT.

This clonotype was observed at least ten times. The chain uses TRBV7-2 and TRBJ2-7, with 12 bases fitting TRBD2. In germline, CDR1 is SGHTA, CDR2 FQGNSA. V trimming: 4 bases; J trimming: 7 bases; junction bases outside the gene matches: 8. This CDR3 is built from 15 residues. The DNA for the CDR3 is TGTGCCAGCAGCTCAAGACTAGCGGGGGCCCTGGAGCAGTACTTC. This translates into CASSSRLAGALEQYF.

This chain connects TRBV5-4 to TRBJ2-1, with TRBD2 matching over 11 bases. In germline, CDR1 is SGHNT, CDR2 YYREEE (reference sequence). J gave up 5 bases and V 4 bases, and 8 bases lay outside the gene matches. CDR3 length: 16 residues. The CDR3 loop reads CASSGATSGRDNEQFF. Here the CDR3 DNA reads TGTGCCAGCAGCGGAGCTACTAGCGGGAGAGACAATGAGCAGTTCTTC.

This clonotype was counted at least ten times. This chain joins TRBV5-1 and TRBJ2-1; 8 bases line up with TRBD2. CDR1 is SGHRS and CDR2 is YFSETQ in the germline V gene. Trimming cost V 2 bases and J 5 bases; bases outside gene matches: 6. The CDR3 consists of 15 residues. CDR3 sequence reads: CASSLVRGGHNEQFF. DNA of the CDR3: TGCGCCAGCAGCTTAGTACGGGGGGGGCACAATGAGCAGTTCTTC.

This clonotype showed up just a few times. CDR3 in DNA: TGTGCCAGCAGTGTTGGAATCTGGGGGACTGAAGCTTTCTTT. Residues: CASSVGIWGTEAFF. The rearrangement joins TRBV25-1 to TRBJ1-1; D perhaps matches TRBD1 (5 bases). This CDR3 comprises 14 residues. Trimming left V 4 bases short and J 5 bases short, with 14 bases between. Germline CDR1 and CDR2: MGHDK and SYGVNS.

The chain combines TRBV30 with TRBJ1-5; D gene ambiguous. Per the germline V gene, CDR1 is GTSNPN and CDR2 is SVGIG (reference sequence). The CDR3 is 14 residues long. V lost 2 bases, J lost 0 bases, and 8 bases lay in between. The CDR3 DNA reads TGTGCCTGGAGTCTCCGCTTTAGCAATCAGCCCCAGCATTTT. This sequence encodes CAWSLRFSNQPQHF. Variable domain in full (rest from reference TRBV30 and TRBJ1-5): SQTIHQWPATLVQPVGSPLSLECTVEGTSNPNLYWYRQAAGRGLQLLFYSVGIGQISSEVPQNLSASRPQDRQFILSSKKLLLSDSGFYLCAWSLRFSNQPQHFGDGTRLSIL.

Ten or more counts support this clonotype. CDR3 bases: TGTGCCAGCAGCCAAGGGACAGCGAGGAACGAGCAGTACTTC. It translates to CASSQGTARNEQYF. The rearrangement joins TRBV3-1 to TRBJ2-7; weak D call: TRBD1 (6 bases). V lost 1 base and J lost 5, with 12 bases in between. Germline-derived CDR1 and CDR2 are LGHDT and YNNKEL (reference sequence). The CDR3 is 14 residues long.

This clonotype was counted a few times. The chain uses TRBV6-2 or TRBV6-3 and TRBJ1-2; D gene unclear. In germline, CDR1 is MNHEY, CDR2 SVGEGT. CDR3 size: 13 residues. V was pared by 6 bases and J by 6 bases, with 14 bases between. CDR3 residues: CASRYRGSDGYTF. The CDR3 DNA is TGTGCCAGCAGATATCGAGGGAGTGATGGCTACACCTTC.

This chain uses TRBV27 with TRBJ2-2; the match to TRBD2 covers 7 bases. CDR1 is MNHEY, CDR2 SMNVEV, per germline (reference sequence). J lost 6 bases, V lost 8 bases, and 3 bases had no gene match. The CDR3 contains 12 residues. CDR3 bases: TGTGCCAGCGGGGGGGGTGCCGGGGAGCTGTTTTTT. The encoded protein is CASGGGAGELFF.

The chain recombines TRBV6-9 with TRBJ2-3, with D possibly being TRBD1 (6 bases). Germline values: CDR1 MNHGY, CDR2 SVAAGI. The CDR3 consists of 15 residues. The V gene lost 3 bases and the J gene lost 2 bases, with 12 bases spanning the gap. As DNA, the CDR3 is TGTGCCAGCAGTTACGGCAGGGGTTCCACAGATACGCAGTATTTT. Residues: CASSYGRGSTDTQYF.

This clonotype occurred many times. The CDR3 reads CASSQALGVYGYTF. For the CDR3, the DNA is TGTGCCAGCAGCCAAGCGCTCGGGGTCTATGGCTACACCTTC. The chain joins TRBV14 to TRBJ1-2; D gene ambiguous. V lost 1 base, J lost 4 bases, and 10 bases lay in between. Germline values: CDR1 SGHDN, CDR2 FVKESK. The CDR3 runs to 14 residues.

This clonotype occurred many times. The genes are TRBV4-2 and TRBJ2-3; D unclear. Trimming left V 0 bases short and J 1 base short, with 14 bases between. This CDR3 is built from 17 residues. The germline V gene encodes CDR1 LGHNA and CDR2 YNFKEQ. The CDR3 is CASSQDQQALRTDTQYF. CDR3 in DNA: TGTGCCAGCAGCCAAGATCAGCAGGCCCTCCGCACAGATACGCAGTATTTT.

This clonotype has ten or more counts. CDR3: CASSQTGSRSYEQYF. CDR3 sequence (DNA): TGCGCCAGCAGCCAAACAGGATCTAGGTCCTACGAGCAGTACTTC. The chain uses TRBV4-1 and TRBJ2-7; D might be TRBD1 (5 bases). The V gene's germline CDR1 is MGHRA and CDR2 YSYEKL. Trimming left V 2 bases short and J 1 base short, with 12 bases between. CDR3 size: 15 residues.

This clonotype has ten or more counts. The chain has TRBV18 and TRBJ2-7; maybe TRBD1 (6 bases). The germline CDR1 and CDR2 sequences are KGHSH and LQKENI. This CDR3 has 12 residues. V lost 5 bases and J 3 bases, leaving 8 bases between the germline ends. The CDR3 sequence is CASSVDSYEQYF. The CDR3 nucleotides are TGTGCCAGCTCAGTGGACAGCTACGAGCAGTACTTC.

This clonotype has ten or more counts. The J gene is TRBJ2-1, the V gene TRBV7-2; the D is unclear. Trimming pared 0 bases from V and 0 bases from J, leaving 18 bases between. Germline CDR1 and CDR2: SGHTA and FQGNSA. This CDR3 contains 19 residues. CDR3 in amino acids: CASSLASGFGASSYNEQFF. CDR3 DNA sequence: TGTGCCAGCAGCTTAGCGAGTGGGTTTGGCGCAAGCTCCTACAATGAGCAGTTCTTC.

The table lists this clonotype with many counts. The chain is built from TRBV27 and TRBJ1-1; TRBD1 is a possible D gene (5 bases). Germline V CDR1 and CDR2: MNHEY, SMNVEV (reference sequence). CDR3 length: 16 residues. V lost 2 bases to trimming and J lost 4 bases, with 17 bases between them. In nucleotides, the CDR3 is TGTGCCAGCAGTTTAACCAACGTCGGGGGGGTCACTGAAGCTTTCTTT. It specifies CASSLTNVGGVTEAFF.

The sample holds many counts of this clonotype. V gene TRBV12-3 or TRBV12-4 combines with J gene TRBJ1-2; unclear D gene. The CDR3 length is 14 residues. The V and J ends lost 5 bases and 2 bases respectively, with 12 bases between them. The CDR3, as DNA: TGTGCCAGCAGTAGACCCCCCGGAAACTATGGCTACACCTTC. Translated, it gives CASSRPPGNYGYTF.

This clonotype was found many times. This rearrangement joins TRBV6-1 to TRBJ2-1; 7 nucleotides match TRBD1. Germline CDR1 reads MNHNS; CDR2 reads SASEGT. CDR3 length: 15 amino acids. Germline trimming cut 1 base from V and 0 bases from J; bases unmatched to any gene: 0. Here the CDR3 reads CASSEDRGSYNEQFF. DNA of the CDR3: TGTGCCAGCAGTGAAGACAGGGGCTCCTACAATGAGCAGTTCTTC.

In this sample, this clonotype turned up many times. The genes are TRBV3-2 and TRBJ2-7; the D call in the table, TRBD1, was not verified against the DNA. TRBV3-2 is listed as a pseudogene. The CDR3 runs to 16 residues. In DNA, the CDR3 is TGTGCCAGCAGCCAAGATAGGACAGGGGGCTTCTACGAGCAGTACTTC. Translation gives CASSQDRTGGFYEQYF.

This clonotype showed up many times. V is TRBV6-2 or TRBV6-3 and J is TRBJ2-1, with D uncertain. The CDR3 spans 12 residues. Trimming pared 5 bases from V and 10 bases from J, leaving 12 bases between. CDR1 is MNHEY and CDR2 is SVGEGT in the germline V gene. The chain's CDR3 is CASSGLGTEQFF. The CDR3, as DNA: TGTGCCAGCAGTGGGTTGGGTACAGAGCAGTTCTTC.

This clonotype was seen ten or more times. V and J are TRBV7-2 and TRBJ2-5, with TRBD2 matching 8 bases. The CDR3 loop spans 15 amino acids. CDR1 and CDR2 from the germline V gene are SGHTA and FQGNSA. The J segment lost 1 base and the V segment lost 6 bases, leaving 7 bases of the junction unmatched. DNA of the CDR3: TGTGCCAGCAGATCACGACTAGCGACCCAAGAGACCCAGTACTTC. It is translated as CASRSRLATQETQYF.

This clonotype was counted many times. The genes are TRBV4-2 and TRBJ2-3; D ambiguous. Germline V gene sequence: CDR1 LGHNA, CDR2 YNFKEQ. V was trimmed by 4 bases and J by 0 bases, leaving 8 bases between them. The CDR3 covers 14 residues. As DNA, the CDR3 is TGTGCCAGCAGCCGAGCCCTCAGCACAGATACGCAGTATTTT. Amino acids: CASSRALSTDTQYF.

CDR3 amino acids: CASRRGGFLETDTQYF. The DNA for the CDR3 is TGTGCCAGCCGACGAGGGGGGTTTTTGGAGACAGATACGCAGTATTTT. V and J are TRBV6-4 and TRBJ2-3; D could derive from TRBD1 or TRBD2 (6 bases each). Germline V CDR1 and CDR2: MRHNA, SNTAGT. The CDR3 loop spans 16 amino acids. Trimming pared 8 bases from V and 3 bases from J, leaving 21 bases between.